The 28 T cell receptor beta chains listed next were all sequenced from one sample in a study of blood T cells in healthy people across ages. With a J-beta primer mix and a sample-barcoded 5' primer, a second PCR ran roughly 6 to 11 cycles. TCRdb re-called the 5' RACE reads with MiXCR, one entry per CDR3 protein. The sample includes about 1,500,000 distinct CDR3 sequences, around 42% of them seen just once. Sequenced sample: blood. All receptors come from a woman aged 18-29 years in good health.

The rearrangement uses TRBV20-1 and TRBJ2-3, with D maybe TRBD1 (6 bases). CDR1 is DFQATT and CDR2 is SNEGSKA in the germline V gene (reference sequence). The V gene lost 5 bases and the J gene lost 4 bases, with 16 bases spanning the gap. The CDR3 totals 14 residues. The CDR3 here is CSAHLARGSDTQYF. The CDR3 region has the DNA TGCAGTGCTCATCTCGCCAGGGGATCAGATACGCAGTATTTT.

This rearrangement joins TRBV12-3 or TRBV12-4 to TRBJ1-2, with 7 positions matching TRBD1. V dropped 5 bases and J dropped 0; count of bases not matched to a gene: 6. The CDR3 is 15 amino acids. The CDR3 DNA is TGTGCCAGCAGTAACACAGGGGCCTCTAACTATGGCTACACCTTC. Translated, it gives CASSNTGASNYGYTF.

V usage is TRBV7-9 and J usage is TRBJ2-4, with 8 bases aligning to TRBD2. Matching the DNA end better, TRBJ2-5 makes the J call doubtful. CDR1 and CDR2 (germline): SEHNR, FQNEAQ (reference sequence). This CDR3 has 16 amino acids. CDR3 residues: CASSLGGAGVTETQYF. In DNA, the CDR3 is TGTGCCAGCAGCTTAGGGGGAGCGGGAGTTACAGAGACCCAGTACTTC.

The rearrangement joins TRBV5-6 to TRBJ2-1, with D possibly matching TRBD2 (5 bases). Matching the DNA end better, TRBJ2-7 makes the J call doubtful. Germline CDR1 and CDR2: SGHDT and YYEEEE. The CDR3 is 15 residues long. The CDR3 region is CASSLRGSSYNGQYF. CDR3 DNA sequence: TGTGCCAGCAGCTTGAGAGGGAGCTCCTACAATGGGCAGTACTTC.

The chain combines TRBV20-1 with TRBJ1-5, with TRBD1 matching 7 bases. The CDR3 contains 15 residues. J lost 0 bases, V lost 3 bases, and 5 bases had no gene match. Germline lookup yields CDR1 DFQATT and CDR2 SNEGSKA (reference sequence). CDR3 protein: CSARGTAISNQPQHF. The CDR3 nucleotides are TGCAGTGCTAGGGGGACAGCAATTAGCAATCAGCCCCAGCATTTT.

This clonotype showed up just a few times. CDR3 in DNA: TGTGCCAGCAGATGGGGGACTGCGAACACCGGGGAGCTGTTTTTT. Protein sequence: CASRWGTANTGELFF. The chain is built from TRBV6-6 and TRBJ2-2; D is perhaps TRBD2 (6 bases). CDR3 size: 15 residues. Germline CDR1 reads MNHNY; CDR2 reads SVGAGI (reference sequence). V dropped 6 bases and J dropped 0 bases, with 11 bases sitting between them.

This clonotype appeared a few times. This chain links TRBV7-2 with TRBJ2-5; perhaps D is TRBD1 or TRBD2 (6 bases each). Germline V gene sequence: CDR1 SGHTA, CDR2 FQGNSA. CDR3 size: 16 residues. Trimming stripped 5 bases from V and 5 bases from J, with 21 bases between. The chain's CDR3 is CASSPNVRGGFETQYF. The CDR3 region has the DNA TGTGCCAGCAGCCCCAACGTTCGAGGGGGGTTTGAGACCCAGTACTTC.

The rearrangement uses TRBV7-3 and TRBJ2-1, with 7 bases matching TRBD2. Germline V gene sequence: CDR1 SGHTA, CDR2 FQGTGA. V lost 7 bases to trimming and J lost 7 bases; unmatched junction nucleotides: 10. The CDR3 covers 14 residues. The CDR3 protein is CASTPAAGSNEQFF. The DNA of the CDR3 is TGTGCCAGCACCCCTGCAGCGGGGTCGAATGAGCAGTTCTTC.

This clonotype was counted a few times. The rearrangement uses TRBV29-1 and TRBJ2-3, with no clear D. The CDR3 contains 15 residues. V gave up 4 bases and J gave up 0 bases, with 14 bases separating them. Germline CDR1 is SQVTM and CDR2 is ANQGSEA. The CDR3 sequence: CSVGPITASTDTQYF. CDR3 coding DNA: TGCAGCGTTGGGCCGATTACCGCTAGCACAGATACGCAGTATTTT.

This clonotype was observed a handful of times. CDR3 sequence: CASSLVYGGNDGGTQYF. The CDR3 DNA sequence: TGTGCCAGCAGCTTAGTTTACGGGGGGAATGACGGCGGTACGCAGTATTTT. The chain couples TRBV7-8 to TRBJ2-3; TRBD2 matches 7 bases. Unmatched junction bases numbered 15, after V lost 1 base and J lost 8 bases. Germline CDR1 is SGHVS and CDR2 is FQNEAQ. The CDR3 has 17 amino acids.

This clonotype was observed at least ten times. V is TRBV29-1 and J is TRBJ2-7, with 11 bases that match TRBD2. With 1 base clipped from V and 3 bases from J, the junction kept 5 bases outside the gene matches. Germline CDR1 and CDR2: SQVTM and ANQGSEA. The CDR3 totals 15 residues. CDR3 residues: CSVEGLAGGDYEQYF. CDR3 nucleotide sequence: TGCAGCGTTGAAGGGCTAGCGGGAGGTGACTACGAGCAGTACTTC.

This clonotype has only a few counts. The chain is built from TRBV28 and TRBJ2-5, with 12 bases identical to TRBD2. This CDR3 comprises 14 residues. V lost 6 bases and J lost 4; bases outside the gene matches: 3. Per germline, CDR1 MDHEN and CDR2 SYDVKM. The CDR3 reads CASRLTSGGETQYF. In DNA form, the CDR3 reads TGTGCCAGCAGATTGACTAGCGGGGGAGAGACCCAGTACTTC.

The chain couples TRBV12-3 or TRBV12-4 to TRBJ2-1; 7 bases align to TRBD2. The CDR3 extends over 15 amino acids. The V segment lost 4 bases and the J segment 5 bases; nucleotides outside the gene matches: 8. CDR3 protein: CASSCKNGGNNEQFF. CDR3 sequence (DNA): TGTGCCAGCAGTTGTAAGAACGGGGGGAACAATGAGCAGTTCTTC.

The chain is built from TRBV12-3 or TRBV12-4 and TRBJ2-5; D might be TRBD2 (6 bases). Trimming pared 5 bases from V and 4 bases from J, leaving 17 bases between. This CDR3 comprises 15 residues. CDR3 loop: CASSPSRRGGETQYF. In DNA form, the CDR3 reads TGTGCCAGCAGTCCGTCAAGGAGGGGAGGAGAGACCCAGTACTTC.

The chain joins TRBV4-2 to TRBJ2-5; 8 bases map to TRBD2. This CDR3 is built from 17 residues. V shed 4 bases, J shed 0 bases, and the junction held 10 bases outside the gene matches. The V gene's germline CDR1 is LGHNA and CDR2 YNFKEQ. As DNA, the CDR3 is TGTGCCAGCAGCCCGGCGGGGGCTAGCGGGTACCAAGAGACCCAGTACTTC. This sequence encodes CASSPAGASGYQETQYF.

This sequence joins TRBV6-4 and TRBJ1-2; D is ambiguous. The CDR3 totals 14 residues. CDR1 is MRHNA, CDR2 SNTAGT, per germline. Trimming cost V 0 bases and J 4 bases, with 9 bases left between them. The CDR3 region is CASSDSTGSYGYTF. The CDR3 nucleotides read TGTGCCAGCAGTGACTCGACCGGGTCCTATGGCTACACCTTC.

This clonotype was seen a handful of times. J is TRBJ2-1 and V is TRBV7-2, with D perhaps matching TRBD1 (5 bases). Germline loops: CDR1 SGHTA, CDR2 FQGNSA. This CDR3 region has 16 residues. V dropped 1 base and J dropped 8 bases, with 18 bases sitting between them. CDR3 nucleotide sequence: TGTGCCAGCAGCTTAGATGGGGCGGCTTGGTTATATGAGCAGTTCTTC. It specifies CASSLDGAAWLYEQFF.

In this sample, this clonotype turned up a few times. The rearrangement uses TRBV5-5 and TRBJ1-6; D may be TRBD1 (6 bases). V gave up 0 bases and J gave up 5 bases, with 18 bases separating them. Germline V gives CDR1 SGHKS, CDR2 YYEKEE (reference sequence). The CDR3 spans 18 residues. Written as DNA, the CDR3 is TGTGCCAGCAGCTTGGCCCGGGCAGGGGCTTCTAATAATTCACCCCTCCACTTT. Translated, it gives CASSLARAGASNNSPLHF.

The table lists this clonotype with a few counts. V is TRBV10-3 and J is TRBJ1-2; D is uncertain. CDR1 and CDR2 (germline): ENHRY, SYGVKD. The CDR3 consists of 11 residues. Deletions cut 11 bases from V and 8 bases from J, with 15 bases between. The CDR3 here is CALLGSQGYTF. The CDR3 DNA follows: TGTGCCCTACTAGGAAGCCAGGGCTACACCTTC.

The chain has TRBV3-1 and TRBJ2-1; TRBD1 matches 10 bases. This CDR3 comprises 14 residues. Germline V gene data show CDR1 as LGHDT and CDR2 as YNNKEL (reference sequence). With 2 bases clipped from V and 10 bases from J, the junction kept 5 bases outside the gene matches. The CDR3 DNA reads as TGTGCCAGCAGCCAACGGACAGGGGGTAGGGAGCAGTTCTTC. Protein: CASSQRTGGREQFF.

This chain links TRBV10-1 with TRBJ2-1, with 8 bases matching TRBD1. The J call may be incorrect, as the DNA end agrees better with TRBJ2-7. Germline V gene lookup returns CDR1 WNHNN and CDR2 SYGVQD (reference sequence). The CDR3 sequence is 13 residues long. DNA of the CDR3: TGCGCCAGCAGCCACGGGACAGGAGGAGAGCAGTACTTC. Amino acid sequence: CASSHGTGGEQYF.

The gene calls are TRBV20-1 and TRBJ1-5, with D hard to call. V was cut by 1 base and J by 5 bases, with 18 bases left in between. There are 16 residues in the CDR3. Germline CDR1 reads DFQATT; CDR2 reads SNEGSKA (reference sequence). CDR3 loop: CSARGPVIRTDQPQHF. The CDR3 DNA is TGCAGTGCTAGAGGTCCGGTGATAAGGACGGATCAGCCCCAGCATTTT.

The chain couples TRBV4-2 to TRBJ2-2; 11 bases are shared with TRBD2. The germline CDR1 and CDR2 sequences are LGHNA and YNFKEQ. Trimming took 0 bases from V and 4 from J; bases not matched to a gene: 1. The CDR3 is 16 amino acids. The CDR3 spells CASSQETSGVTGELFF. As DNA, the CDR3 is TGTGCCAGCAGCCAAGAGACTAGCGGGGTCACCGGGGAGCTGTTTTTT.

This rearrangement joins TRBV19 to TRBJ1-5; D might be TRBD1 (5 bases). CDR1 LNHDA and CDR2 SQIVND come from the germline V gene (reference sequence). Trimming removed 3 bases at V and 3 bases at J, with 12 bases between. This CDR3 has 15 amino acids. The CDR3 protein is CASSILGLDNQPQHF. CDR3 bases: TGTGCCAGTAGTATTCTGGGGCTTGACAATCAGCCCCAGCATTTT. Filled out from reference TRBV19 and TRBJ1-5, the complete variable domain reads DGGITQSPKYLFRKEGQNVTLSCEQNLNHDAMYWYRQDPGQGLRLIYYSQIVNDFQKGDIAEGYSVSREKKESFPLTVTSAQKNPTAFYLCASSILGLDNQPQHFGDGTRLSIL.

The DNA for the CDR3 is TGTGCCAGCAGTTTAAGGGGGGGGACTAGTGGAATCCATGAGCAGTTCTTC. This encodes CASSLRGGTSGIHEQFF. J is TRBJ2-1 and V is TRBV12-3 or TRBV12-4; 8 positions agree with TRBD2. This CDR3 is built from 17 residues. The ends lost 2 bases at V and 8 bases at J; junction bases unmatched: 14.

This chain connects TRBV10-3 to TRBJ2-5; D might be TRBD1 or TRBD2, each matching 6 bases. V gave up 6 bases and J gave up 11 bases, with 22 bases separating them. Per the germline V gene, CDR1 is ENHRY and CDR2 is SYGVKD. The CDR3 extends over 14 amino acids. CDR3 in amino acids: CAISLQGEGGEQYF. For the CDR3, the DNA is TGTGCCATCAGCTTACAGGGAGAGGGAGGTGAGCAGTACTTC.

This clonotype turned up a few times. The V and J genes are TRBV5-1 and TRBJ1-2; no firm D call. This CDR3 has 16 residues. Germline V gene data show CDR1 as SGHRS and CDR2 as YFSETQ. The V gene lost 0 bases and the J gene lost 1 base, with 13 bases spanning the gap. CDR3 residues: CASSLDREAFNYGYTF. The DNA of the CDR3 is TGCGCCAGCAGCTTGGACAGAGAGGCTTTTAACTATGGCTACACCTTC. Full variable domain (rest looked up from reference TRBV5-1 and TRBJ1-2): KAGVTQTPRYLIKTRGQQVTLSCSPISGHRSVSWYQQTPGQGLQFLFEYFSETQRNKGNFPGRFSGRQFSNSRSEMNVSTLELGDSALYLCASSLDREAFNYGYTFGSGTRLTVV.

The chain is built from TRBV6-1 and TRBJ2-7, with TRBD2 as a possible D gene (6 bases). Looked up from germline, CDR1 is MNHNS and CDR2 is SASEGT. V was trimmed by 7 bases and J by 6 bases, leaving 22 bases between them. This CDR3 has 15 amino acids. The CDR3 loop is CASKIQGLTSGEQYF. In nucleotides, the CDR3 is TGTGCCAGCAAGATCCAGGGACTCACCTCTGGCGAGCAGTACTTC.